This TCR beta chain is drawn from a study of regulatory T cells in long-lasting Graves disease. Notes on the study in general: Study of thyroid tissue was not done, with only peripheral blood studied.

This clonotype was counted at least ten times. Its specificity is not known. Trimming pared 3 bases from V and 6 bases from J, leaving 17 bases between. In germline, CDR1 is MNHEY, CDR2 SVGEGT. This CDR3 is 15 amino acids long. Library construction for TCR beta used iRepertoire HTBI primers and Arm-PCR of CDR3 regions. TCRdb reprocessed the multiplex PCR reads via MiXCR and lists one record per CDR3 protein. This sample carries approximately 360,000 distinct CDR3 sequences, roughly 10% of them seen once, and the ten largest clones take 15% to 20%. Time point noted: newly diagnosed GD, antithyroid drugs for less than 3 months. Generation of the TCR library employed RNA extracted from PBMCs. These same data were also listed under a study on T cells in Graves' hyperthyroidism and ophthalmopathy.

This sequence originates from a young woman with Graves disease. The source was peripheral blood mononuclear cells (PBMCs), collected at new diagnosis, from a patient treated with antithyroid drugs. This sequence joins TRBV6-2 or TRBV6-3 and TRBJ1-2, with D hard to call. In nucleotides, the CDR3 is TGTGCCAGCAGTTATCCCCGGGAGCTAGTTGATGGCTACACCTTC. Translation gives CASSYPRELVDGYTF.